A single sample gave rise to the 13 T cell receptor beta chains below, sequenced in a study of T cell responses to AZD1222 COVID-19 vaccine. The repertoire was sequenced with immunoSEQ multiplex PCR; TCRdb's copy has only in-frame clones and lacks some. There are about 150,000 clones in the sample; about 91% occur only once, and about 4.5% lies in the top ten. Here the sequenced sample was peripheral blood, taken on day 0 of AZD1222 vaccination. The receptors stem from an adult in good health.

The V gene is TRBV24-1, the J gene TRBJ2-2; the match to TRBD1 covers 8 bases. The germline gives CDR1 KGHDR, CDR2 SFDVKD. V shed 3 bases and J 7 bases; nucleotides not matched to a gene: 6. The CDR3 sequence is 15 residues long. CDR3 residues: CATSDPGQGGGELFF. DNA for the CDR3: TGTGCCACCAGTGATCCCGGACAGGGCGGCGGGGAGCTGTTTTTT.

V gene TRBV16 combines with J gene TRBJ1-4; no clear D. Trimming stripped 6 bases from V and 0 bases from J, with 14 bases between. The germline gives CDR1 KGHSY, CDR2 FQNENV. The CDR3 is 16 residues long. The CDR3 protein is CASRARKIPTNEKLFF. The CDR3 region has the DNA TGTGCCAGCAGAGCCCGCAAAATCCCAACTAATGAAAAACTGTTTTTT.

The J gene is TRBJ1-5, the V gene TRBV2; possibly TRBD1 for D (6 bases). The V gene lost 6 bases and the J gene lost 3 bases, with 15 bases spanning the gap. Germline V gene lookup returns CDR1 SNHLY and CDR2 FYNNEI. The CDR3 has 15 residues. CDR3 DNA sequence: TGTGCCAGCAGGGACCGGGACACATACAATCAGCCCCAGCATTTT. It is translated as CASRDRDTYNQPQHF.

This clone was seen once. The chain carries TRBV5-1 and TRBJ2-5, with D hard to call. The CDR3 runs 13 residues. In germline, CDR1 is SGHRS, CDR2 YFSETQ. The V gene lost 1 base and the J gene lost 2 bases, with 6 bases spanning the gap. The CDR3 protein is CASSLWLQETQYF. The DNA for the CDR3 is TGCGCCAGCAGCTTGTGGTTACAAGAGACCCAGTACTTC.

V usage is TRBV5-1 and J usage is TRBJ2-1, with 12 bases aligning to TRBD2. The ends lost 3 bases at V and 7 bases at J; junction bases unmatched: 11. Germline CDR1 and CDR2: SGHRS and YFSETQ. CDR3 length: 17 amino acids. CDR3 protein: CASSSDLAGGPGNEQFF. Written as DNA, the CDR3 is TGCGCCAGCAGCTCCGACCTAGCGGGAGGGCCGGGGAATGAGCAGTTCTTC.

The chain has TRBV25-1 and TRBJ1-1; unclear D gene. Trimming cost V 4 bases and J 3 bases, with 6 bases left between them. Germline CDR1 reads MGHDK; CDR2 reads SYGVNS. This CDR3 comprises 12 residues. CDR3 region: CASSVRDTEAFF. CDR3 nucleotides: TGTGCCAGCAGTGTGCGTGACACTGAAGCTTTCTTT. The full variable domain, its missing parts supplied by reference TRBV25-1 and TRBJ1-1, is EADIYQTPRYLVIGTGKKITLECSQTMGHDKMYWYQQDPGMELHLIHYSYGVNSTEKGDLSSESTVSRIRTEHFPLTLESARPSHTSQYLCASSVRDTEAFFGQGTRLTVV.

The sample holds one count of this clone. Within the sample, other DNA sequences also encode this same CDR3. V is TRBV28 and J is TRBJ1-5; D is perhaps TRBD1 (6 bases). Trimming removed 3 bases from V and 4 bases from J, with 13 bases in between. Germline loops: CDR1 MDHEN, CDR2 SYDVKM. This CDR3 spans 15 amino acids. The CDR3 sequence is CASSFGGLGNQPQHF. The CDR3, as DNA: TGTGCCAGCAGTTTTGGGGGGCTGGGAAATCAGCCCCAGCATTTT.

The chain links TRBV30 to TRBJ2-7; no firm D call. Per germline, CDR1 GTSNPN and CDR2 SVGIG (reference sequence). This CDR3 comprises 13 residues. Trimming stripped 0 bases from V and 4 bases from J, with 10 bases between. CDR3 DNA: TGTGCCTGGAGTGTAGGGTTGGGGTACGAGCAGTACTTC. The encoded protein is CAWSVGLGYEQYF. Using reference TRBV30 and TRBJ2-7 for the parts outside the CDR3, the full variable domain is SQTIHQWPATLVQPVGSPLSLECTVEGTSNPNLYWYRQAAGRGLQLLFYSVGIGQISSEVPQNLSASRPQDRQFILSSKKLLLSDSGFYLCAWSVGLGYEQYFGPGTRLTVT.

This chain links TRBV27 with TRBJ2-7, with 10 bases lining up with TRBD1. The CDR3 consists of 16 residues. V gave up 3 bases and J gave up 6 bases; unmatched junction bases: 11. Per germline, CDR1 MNHEY and CDR2 SMNVEV (reference sequence). This chain's CDR3 is CASSFFGDRGHLEQYF. The DNA for the CDR3 is TGTGCCAGCAGTTTTTTTGGAGACAGGGGGCATCTCGAGCAGTACTTC.

This chain joins TRBV5-1 and TRBJ2-1; 12 bases map to TRBD2. V shed 1 base and J 4 bases; nucleotides not matched to a gene: 3. Germline CDR1 is SGHRS and CDR2 is YFSETQ. This CDR3 is 16 amino acids long. As DNA, the CDR3 is TGCGCCAGCAGCTTGCGGACTAGCGGGGTATACAATGAGCAGTTCTTC. It translates to CASSLRTSGVYNEQFF.

This chain links TRBV7-3 with TRBJ1-2; D remains ambiguous. V gave up 4 bases and J gave up 5 bases, with 17 bases separating them. The CDR3 is made up of 15 amino acids. Germline V lookup: CDR1 SGHTA, CDR2 FQGTGA. The CDR3 sequence: CASSSRAEGKYGYTF. CDR3 nucleotide sequence: TGTGCCAGCAGCTCCCGGGCCGAAGGGAAGTATGGCTACACCTTC.

The chain combines TRBV30 with TRBJ2-7; TRBD2 matches 10 bases. The germline gives CDR1 GTSNPN, CDR2 SVGIG (reference sequence). The J segment lost 0 bases and the V segment lost 0 bases, leaving 14 bases of the junction unmatched. The CDR3 consists of 19 residues. CDR3 residues: CAWSVRELAGKRSSYEQYF. The DNA of the CDR3 is TGTGCCTGGAGTGTTCGGGAACTAGCGGGAAAAAGGAGCTCCTACGAGCAGTACTTC.

The chain joins TRBV3-1 (or the pseudogene TRBV3-2) to TRBJ2-7; TRBD2 aligns across 13 bases. Germline loops: CDR1 LGHDT, CDR2 YNNKEL (reference sequence). V lost 3 bases to trimming and J lost 5 bases; unmatched junction nucleotides: 4. CDR3 length equals 15 residues. CDR3 nucleotide sequence: TGTGCCAGCAGCCAGGGACTAGCGGGAAGACACGAGCAGTACTTC. Protein sequence: CASSQGLAGRHEQYF.